This is a list of T cell receptor beta chains from one sample in a study of blood T cell repertoires in COVID-19. Using immunoSEQ multiplex PCR, the repertoire was profiled, and TCRdb retains in-frame clones only, with some absent. The sample comprises about 71,000 clones, approximately 90% of which are singletons, and roughly 5% rests with the top ten. Sequenced input: peripheral blood. The origin of the receptors is a woman between 18 and 29 years old with acute or convalescent COVID-19. The CDR3 runs from the conserved cysteine through the conserved F or W. The size of a clone is reported for some rows only, either as once, few or many, or as a class for expanded clones.

abundance | v_gene | len | CDR3aa
. | TRBV4-3 | 15 | CASSLSTDSNQPQHF
. | TRBV27 | 13 | CASSLSRERAQYF
. | TRBV5-8 | 14 | CASMRFYSNQPQHF
. | TRBV3-1/TRBV3-2 | 14 | CASSRMGTAYEQYF
once | TRBV15 | 15 | CATEDRQGGGSPLHF
. | TRBV18 | 15 | CASSPTNGGQETQYF
few | TRBV7-9 | 14 | CASSLARANTEAFF
. | TRBV19 | 16 | CASSITGTGVADTQYF
few | TRBV19 | 17 | CASSTGPGTGATGELFF
. | TRBV30 | 16 | CAWSVAGADYNSPLHF
. | TRBV20-1 | 22 | CSASFWLGLGQADIPDPDTQYF
. | TRBV18 | 14 | CASSPTSSYNEQFF
. | TRBV29-1 | 11 | CSVDSDYGYTF
. | TRBV19 | 14 | CASRRDSEQQPQHF
. | TRBV23-1 | 14 | CASSQSQQGYEQYF
. | TRBV7-9 | 15 | CASSPSGQGNTEAFF
. | TRBV6-2/TRBV6-3 | 15 | CASSYSTQVYNEQFF
. | TRBV29-1 | 13 | CSVDSGDNEKLFF
. | TRBV27 | 15 | CASSLKAGGPDTQYF
. | TRBV28 | 13 | CASRETTGDGYTF
once | TRBV30 | 13 | CASQGGQGYGYTF
. | TRBV6-5 | 14 | CASGARGVNTEAFF
. | TRBV28 | 11 | CASRDHYEQYF
. | TRBV7-9 | 14 | CASSFISGDNEQFF
once | TRBV10-3 | 13 | CAISEQGDYGYTF
. | TRBV4-2 | 16 | CASSQDLAGSGNTIYF